The 30 T cell receptor beta chains below were found in one sample sequenced in a study of blood T cells in healthy people across ages. Next came a second PCR, run for about 6 to 11 cycles, which used a sample-barcoded 5' primer along with a J-beta primer mix. MiXCR, run by TCRdb on the 5' RACE reads, gives a single entry per CDR3 protein. The data contain roughly 1,300,000 distinct CDR3 sequences, approximately 59% of them singletons. Input material: blood. The receptors stem from a man in his late teens or twenties in good health.

V usage is TRBV7-2 and J usage is TRBJ2-7, with D tentatively TRBD2 (5 bases). The germline V gene encodes CDR1 SGHTA and CDR2 FQGNSA. V lost 5 bases, J lost 4 bases, and 21 bases lay in between. The CDR3 sequence is 16 residues long. DNA for the CDR3: TGTGCCAGCAGCAGGGCCTTCCAAGGAGGTAGTTACGAGCAGTACTTC. Protein: CASSRAFQGGSYEQYF. The full variable domain, completed using reference TRBV7-2 and TRBJ2-7, is GAGVSQSPSNKVTEKGKDVELRCDPISGHTALYWYRQSLGQGLEFLIYFQGNSAPDKSGLPSDRFSAERTGGSVSTLTIQRTQQEDSAVYLCASSRAFQGGSYEQYFGPGTRLTVT.

In this sample, this clonotype turned up once. The rearrangement links TRBV10-3 to TRBJ1-6, with D unclear. Germline V gives CDR1 ENHRY, CDR2 SYGVKD. V lost 3 bases and J 10 bases, leaving 10 bases between the germline ends. The CDR3 covers 13 residues. CDR3 DNA: TGTGCCATCAGTGACAGTTTTAGCTCACCCCTCCACTTT. Translating it yields CAISDSFSSPLHF.

The chain is built from TRBV4-3 and TRBJ2-1; 8 bases align to TRBD2. Germline V gives CDR1 LGHNA, CDR2 YSLEER. This CDR3 is built from 14 residues. V lost 2 bases to trimming and J lost 6 bases; unmatched junction nucleotides: 3. CDR3 coding DNA: TGCGCCAGCAGCCAATATGGACTAGCCAATGAGCAGTTCTTC. It codes for CASSQYGLANEQFF.

This chain uses TRBV24-1 with TRBJ1-2; weak D call: TRBD1 (5 bases). V lost 5 bases and J 8 bases, leaving 14 bases between the germline ends. The germline V gene has CDR1 KGHDR and CDR2 SFDVKD. The CDR3 loop spans 13 amino acids. DNA for the CDR3: TGTGCCACCAGTGGAGCAGGGTATAGGGGCTACACCTTC. Translated, it gives CATSGAGYRGYTF.

V and J are TRBV6-2 or TRBV6-3 and TRBJ2-2; a possible D gene is TRBD2 (5 bases). The CDR3 has 13 residues. CDR1 is MNHEY, CDR2 SVGEGT, per germline. Trimming left V 5 bases short and J 7 bases short, with 11 bases between. CDR3 sequence reads: CASSLRTVGELFF. CDR3 bases: TGTGCCAGCAGTCTCCGGACTGTCGGGGAGCTGTTTTTT.

This rearrangement joins TRBV25-1 to TRBJ2-1, with 11 bases lining up with TRBD2. The V and J ends lost 8 bases and 4 bases, in that order; junction bases with no gene match: 7. The CDR3 covers 15 residues. Looked up from germline, CDR1 is MGHDK and CDR2 is SYGVNS. The CDR3 reads CASHGTSGVYNEQFF. The DNA of the CDR3 is TGTGCCAGCCACGGGACTAGCGGCGTTTACAATGAGCAGTTCTTC.

As concerns this clonotype: The junction departs from the called germline gene at one end, perhaps through a read error. The CDR3, as DNA: TGTGTCAGCAGCTTAGGGCATGATACGCAGTATTTT. Protein sequence: CVSSLGHDTQYF. The chain is built from TRBV7-9 and TRBJ2-3; D is uncertain. The CDR3 is made up of 12 amino acids. Germline-derived CDR1 and CDR2 are SEHNR and FQNEAQ (reference sequence).

The rearrangement links TRBV6-1 to TRBJ2-1; D may be TRBD2 (5 bases). V was pared by 4 bases and J by 0 bases, with 13 bases between. CDR1 and CDR2 from the germline V gene are MNHNS and SASEGT. The CDR3 contains 16 residues. CDR3 in amino acids: CASSGPAESSYNEQFF. The CDR3 DNA is TGTGCCAGCAGTGGGCCAGCGGAAAGCTCCTACAATGAGCAGTTCTTC.

The chain joins TRBV24-1 to TRBJ2-4, with 8 bases matching TRBD1. This CDR3 spans 15 amino acids. The V and J ends lost 5 bases and 8 bases, in that order; junction bases with no gene match: 10. The V gene's germline CDR1 is KGHDR and CDR2 SFDVKD. The CDR3 DNA is TGTGCCACCAGTGGGATATCACAGGGGGAGGACATTCAGTACTTC. It codes for CATSGISQGEDIQYF.

The V and J genes are TRBV25-1 and TRBJ1-6; D is unresolved. Germline V gene sequence: CDR1 MGHDK, CDR2 SYGVNS. There are 16 residues in the CDR3. Trimming cost V 2 bases and J 0 bases, with 8 bases left between them. In DNA, the CDR3 is TGTGCCAGCAGTGAAAGCGTCAACTCCTATAATTCACCCCTCCACTTT. Encoded protein: CASSESVNSYNSPLHF. The full variable domain, in which reference TRBV25-1 and TRBJ1-6 provide the parts outside the CDR3, is EADIYQTPRYLVIGTGKKITLECSQTMGHDKMYWYQQDPGMELHLIHYSYGVNSTEKGDLSSESTVSRIRTEHFPLTLESARPSHTSQYLCASSESVNSYNSPLHFGNGTRLTVT.

This clonotype was detected a few times. The rearrangement joins TRBV7-9 to TRBJ2-7; no firm D call. The CDR3 spans 17 residues. Trimming left V 0 bases short and J 0 bases short, with 15 bases between. Per the germline V gene, CDR1 is SEHNR and CDR2 is FQNEAQ (reference sequence). CDR3 protein: CASSLAPQRPNSYEQYF. DNA of the CDR3: TGTGCCAGCAGCTTAGCCCCTCAGCGACCAAACTCCTACGAGCAGTACTTC.

The chain couples TRBV6-5 to TRBJ2-7; 7 bases are shared with TRBD1. This CDR3 comprises 15 residues. Unmatched junction bases numbered 13, after V lost 4 bases and J lost 7 bases. Germline lookup yields CDR1 MNHEY and CDR2 SVGAGI. CDR3 amino acids: CASSSGTVSYNEQYF. For the CDR3, the DNA is TGTGCCAGCAGTTCCGGGACAGTCTCCTACAATGAGCAGTACTTC.

The V gene is TRBV3-1, the J gene TRBJ2-5, with TRBD1 as a possible D gene (5 bases). CDR3 length: 15 amino acids. Germline V gene sequence: CDR1 LGHDT, CDR2 YNNKEL (reference sequence). V lost 1 base and J 2 bases, leaving 11 bases between the germline ends. CDR3 protein: CASSQVFRQQETQYF. CDR3 DNA sequence: TGTGCCAGCAGCCAAGTTTTCAGACAGCAAGAGACCCAGTACTTC.

The V and J genes are TRBV4-1 and TRBJ1-4, with D uncertain. V lost 1 base and J lost 5, with 14 bases in between. The CDR3 is made up of 16 amino acids. Germline values: CDR1 MGHRA, CDR2 YSYEKL. The CDR3 sequence: CASSQGDSGGNEKLFF. The CDR3 DNA reads TGCGCCAGCAGCCAAGGGGATTCGGGTGGGAATGAAAAACTGTTTTTT.

In this sample, this clonotype turned up a few times. The chain combines TRBV2 with TRBJ1-2; tentative D call: TRBD1 (5 bases). Trimming took 1 base from V and 4 from J, leaving 10 bases between them. The germline V gene encodes CDR1 SNHLY and CDR2 FYNNEI. The CDR3 covers 14 residues. The CDR3 nucleotides read TGTGCCAGCAGTGAAGGTGAGGGGATCTATGGCTACACCTTC. This gives the protein CASSEGEGIYGYTF.

This clonotype appeared a single time. The chain links TRBV7-2 to TRBJ2-1; TRBD2 aligns across 10 bases. The V segment lost 5 bases and the J segment 6 bases; nucleotides outside the gene matches: 7. Germline assignment: CDR1 SGHTA and CDR2 FQGNSA. CDR3 size: 15 residues. CDR3 sequence: CASSTKSGGVNEQFF. CDR3 bases: TGTGCCAGCAGCACTAAAAGCGGGGGGGTCAATGAGCAGTTCTTC.

The chain uses TRBV4-1 and TRBJ1-4; 8 nucleotides match TRBD1. CDR1 is MGHRA, CDR2 YSYEKL, per germline. Unmatched junction bases numbered 8, after V lost 0 bases and J lost 8 bases. This CDR3 comprises 16 residues. The CDR3 loop is CASSQDRTGKREKLFF. The DNA of the CDR3 is TGCGCCAGCAGCCAAGACAGGACAGGGAAGAGAGAAAAACTGTTTTTT.

CDR3 in DNA: TGTGCCAGACAGGGGGAGTCCTACGAGCAGTACTTC. It codes for CARQGESYEQYF. This chain uses TRBV27 with TRBJ2-7, with 8 bases matching TRBD1. V lost 9 bases, J lost 1 base, and 2 bases stayed unmatched. This CDR3 comprises 12 residues. Germline V lookup: CDR1 MNHEY, CDR2 SMNVEV (reference sequence).

A word on this clonotype: With a much larger clone just one base away, this may be a read error. The V and J genes are TRBV2 and TRBJ1-6; 7 bases agree with TRBD1. Germline CDR1 reads SNHLY; CDR2 reads FYNNEI. CDR3 length equals 14 residues. V was clipped by 10 bases and J by 10 bases; unmatched bases: 13. CDR3 nucleotides: TGTGCCAACAGAAACAGGGGAGGGAAATCACCCCTCCACTTT. The encoded protein is CANRNRGGKSPLHF.

The chain joins TRBV5-1 to TRBJ1-2, with unresolved D. The germline V and J ends were trimmed by 0 bases and 7 bases, with 16 bases remaining between them. Germline-derived CDR1 and CDR2 are SGHRS and YFSETQ. The CDR3 has 15 residues. As DNA, the CDR3 is TGCGCCAGCAGCTTGGCCGGACTCGTGTCTGGTGGCTACACCTTC. Translation gives CASSLAGLVSGGYTF.

The CDR3 DNA follows: TGTGCCAGCAGCTTATCGGCAGGGGCACAGGGTGAGCAGTACTTC. Its translation is CASSLSAGAQGEQYF. The chain links TRBV7-9 to TRBJ2-7; D is perhaps TRBD1 (6 bases). The CDR3 covers 15 residues. V was cut by 2 bases and J by 7 bases, with 18 bases left in between. CDR1 is SEHNR and CDR2 is FQNEAQ in the germline V gene (reference sequence). Filled out from reference TRBV7-9 and TRBJ2-7, the complete variable domain reads DTGVSQNPRHKITKRGQNVTFRCDPISEHNRLYWYRQTLGQGPEFLTYFQNEAQLEKSRLLSDRFSAERPKGSFSTLEIQRTEQGDSAMYLCASSLSAGAQGEQYFGPGTRLTVT.

The chain joins TRBV7-2 to TRBJ1-2; D ambiguous. Germline CDR1 and CDR2: SGHTA and FQGNSA. Trimming took off 5 bases at V and 0 bases at J, with 16 bases between the two ends. The CDR3 runs to 16 residues. CDR3 in amino acids: CASSAPRAEANYGYTF. The CDR3 bases are TGTGCCAGCAGCGCCCCGCGAGCGGAAGCTAACTATGGCTACACCTTC. Full variable domain (outside the CDR3, taken from reference TRBV7-2 and TRBJ1-2): GAGVSQSPSNKVTEKGKDVELRCDPISGHTALYWYRQSLGQGLEFLIYFQGNSAPDKSGLPSDRFSAERTGGSVSTLTIQRTQQEDSAVYLCASSAPRAEANYGYTFGSGTRLTVV.

This clonotype appeared a single time. J is TRBJ1-2 and V is TRBV27; a weak D match, TRBD1 (5 bases). Germline values: CDR1 MNHEY, CDR2 SMNVEV (reference sequence). Trimming left V 6 bases short and J 4 bases short, with 12 bases between. This CDR3 is built from 13 residues. Here the CDR3 reads CASRPTEIYGYTF. Written as DNA, the CDR3 is TGTGCCAGCAGACCGACAGAAATCTATGGCTACACCTTC.

The chain employs TRBV4-2 and TRBJ2-5; 7 nucleotides agree with TRBD1. Germline V gene lookup returns CDR1 LGHNA and CDR2 YNFKEQ. This CDR3 has 15 residues. V shed 4 bases and J 11 bases; nucleotides not matched to a gene: 16. CDR3 in amino acids: CASSRGGTENDEQYF. The CDR3 bases are TGTGCCAGCAGCCGAGGTGGGACAGAGAACGATGAGCAGTACTTC.

The chain couples TRBV29-1 to TRBJ2-3, with TRBD1 matching over 7 bases. The V segment lost 7 bases and the J segment 4 bases; nucleotides outside the gene matches: 23. The CDR3 extends over 18 amino acids. CDR1 and CDR2 (germline): SQVTM, ANQGSEA. Here the CDR3 reads CSGRPVTSGQITSDTQYF. The CDR3 DNA reads as TGCAGCGGGAGACCGGTGACCTCGGGACAGATTACTTCAGATACGCAGTATTTT.

This clonotype was observed once. V is TRBV29-1 and J is TRBJ1-2; 7 nucleotides align to TRBD1. The CDR3 is 16 amino acids. Trimming removed 8 bases from V and 4 bases from J; junction bases left unmatched: 19. The germline V gene has CDR1 SQVTM and CDR2 ANQGSEA. This chain's CDR3 is CSTHDGQEARGYGYTF. The CDR3 coding sequence is TGCAGCACTCACGACGGACAGGAGGCTCGGGGCTATGGCTACACCTTC.

This clonotype has a single count. The chain joins TRBV12-3 or TRBV12-4 to TRBJ2-1; 9 nucleotides align to TRBD2. The assigned J gene may be wrong: the sequence end matches TRBJ2-7 better. This CDR3 comprises 15 residues. This chain's CDR3 is CASTLGLAGYNEQYF. Written as DNA, the CDR3 is TGTGCCAGCACCTTAGGGCTAGCGGGGTACAATGAGCAGTACTTC.

The V gene is TRBV4-3, the J gene TRBJ2-1; the D gene could be TRBD1 or TRBD2 (5 bases each). Judging by the DNA end, TRBJ2-7 fits better; the J call may be wrong. The CDR3 spans 16 residues. Germline assignment: CDR1 LGHNA and CDR2 YSLEER. As DNA, the CDR3 is TGCGCCAGCAGCCAAGAAGGTCGGGACGGAGCCTACGAGCAGTACTTC. Amino acid sequence: CASSQEGRDGAYEQYF.

The J gene is TRBJ1-2, the V gene TRBV11-2, with D unresolved. The CDR3 runs 13 residues. With 5 bases removed from V and 5 bases from J, the gap between germline ends came to 12 bases. The germline V gene has CDR1 SGHAT and CDR2 FQNNGV. CDR3 DNA: TGTGCCAGCAGCCCCTCAAACTCATATGGCTACACCTTC. It yields the protein CASSPSNSYGYTF.

V gene TRBV25-1 combines with J gene TRBJ1-2; no clear D. V dropped 5 bases and J dropped 4 bases, with 17 bases sitting between them. The CDR3 covers 15 residues. CDR1 and CDR2 from the germline V gene are MGHDK and SYGVNS. In DNA, the CDR3 is TGTGCCAGCAGTCCCCCGGGCAGTCAGATCTATGGCTACACCTTC. It translates to CASSPPGSQIYGYTF.